This TCR beta chain was identified in a study of T cell repertoires in cytomegalovirus infection. Overall study: It can be stated that public TCR beta signatures indicated CMV infection as well as a matching HLA type. Study results and caveats: Summed public TCR beta family frequency identified CMV carriers bearing the relevant HLA. In two of eight donors, the top clonotype was HLA-C-restricted CMV-specific.

In TCRdb, the reads were re-called with MiXCR into one record per CDR3 protein. The sample consists of around 320,000 distinct CDR3 sequences, 9% to 9.5% of them appearing once. This clonotype was recorded at least ten times. No antigen is known for it. This TCR was sampled from a human donor in good health (CMV status not recorded). Some clones in this sample may be carry-over from other donors' samples. Sequencing was carried out using PBMCs.

In nucleotides, the CDR3 is TGTGCCAGCAGCCCAAGACAGGGAGAGACCCAGTACTTC. This sequence encodes CASSPRQGETQYF. The chain combines TRBV7-9 with TRBJ2-5; TRBD1 matches 7 bases. The CDR3 runs 13 residues. CDR1 SEHNR and CDR2 FQNEAQ come from the germline V gene (reference sequence). The junction had 4 bases not matched to a gene; V was cut back by 5 bases and J by 4 bases.